Listed below are T cell receptor beta chains from one sample, sequenced in a study of CD8+ T cells in alopecia areata. Sequencing was performed with immunoSEQ multiplex PCR; in TCRdb, only in-frame clones are kept and a portion is missing. The table includes more than 95,000 clones, 45% to 50% detected once. The specimen was NKG2D-low CD8+ T cells sorted from blood. All receptors derive from a human donor with alopecia areata. CDR3s include the opening cysteine and the closing phenylalanine or tryptophan. A D gene is named only where the DNA matches it firmly. Part of the rows lack a size; the others show once, few, many or a class for expanded clones.

D: -; V: TRBV9; J: TRBJ2-2; size: -; DNA: TGTGCCAGTGAGCTATATGGGGAGCTGTTTTTT; CDR3: CASELYGELFF
D: -; V: TRBV4-1; J: TRBJ2-3; size: -; DNA: TGCGCCAGCAGCCAAGTAGATACGCAGTATTTT; CDR3: CASSQVDTQYF
D: -; V: TRBV4-2; J: TRBJ1-1; size: -; DNA: TGTGCCAGCAGCCAGGCGTCGAACACTGAAGCTTTCTTT; CDR3: CASSQASNTEAFF
D: TRBD2; V: TRBV29-1; J: TRBJ2-7; size: few; DNA: TGCAGCGTTGAAAGCGGGGGTCCCGAGCAGTACTTC; CDR3: CSVESGGPEQYF
D: -; V: TRBV5-4; J: TRBJ2-7; size: -; DNA: TGTGCCAGCAGCCCCCAGGACAGTTCCTACGAGCAGTACTTC; CDR3: CASSPQDSSYEQYF
D: -; V: TRBV29-1; J: TRBJ2-2; size: -; DNA: TGCAGCACGGGAACAACCGACACCGGGGAGCTGTTTTTT; CDR3: CSTGTTDTGELFF
D: -; V: TRBV29-1; J: TRBJ1-2; size: -; DNA: TGCAGCGTTGAAGATCGGGGGAACCGCTATGGCTACACCTTC; CDR3: CSVEDRGNRYGYTF
D: -; V: TRBV29-1; J: TRBJ2-4; size: -; DNA: TGCAGCGTTGCTGGCAAAACAAAGGTAGTCAAAAACATTCAGTACTTC; CDR3: CSVAGKTKVVKNIQYF
D: -; V: TRBV9; J: TRBJ1-2; size: -; DNA: TGTGCCAGCAGCGCGAGCGGGAATTGGGATGGCTACACCTTC; CDR3: CASSASGNWDGYTF
D: -; V: TRBV6-6; J: TRBJ1-5; size: -; DNA: TGTGCCAGCACCGAAGAGTGGGGAGGGAGCAATCAGCCCCAGCATTTT; CDR3: CASTEEWGGSNQPQHF
D: -; V: TRBV27; J: TRBJ2-2; size: many; DNA: TGTGCCAGCAGTCTAGAATGGGAGGCCGGGGAGCTGTTTTTT; CDR3: CASSLEWEAGELFF
D: -; V: TRBV29-1; J: TRBJ2-7; size: -; DNA: TGCAGCGGTATACATGGGAACTCCTACGAGCAGTACTTC; CDR3: CSGIHGNSYEQYF
D: -; V: TRBV29-1; J: TRBJ2-2; size: few; DNA: TGCAGCGTTCTCTCGGCAGGGGTGACCGGGGAGCTGTTTTTT; CDR3: CSVLSAGVTGELFF
D: -; V: TRBV23-1; J: TRBJ1-5; size: -; DNA: TGCGCCAGCAGTCCGACGAAAAGGGCCCAGCATTTT; CDR3: CASSPTKRAQHF
D: -; V: TRBV29-1; J: TRBJ1-1; size: -; DNA: TGCAGCGTTGCTACAGGAGAAGCTTTCTTT; CDR3: CSVATGEAFF
D: -; V: TRBV29-1; J: TRBJ2-3; size: -; DNA: TGCAGCGTCGAGGGGTCCTCTTATACGCAGTATTTT; CDR3: CSVEGSSYTQYF
D: -; V: TRBV29-1; J: TRBJ2-7; size: -; DNA: TGCAGCGTCGTGATACTAGCAGCCTACGAGCAGTACTTC; CDR3: CSVVILAAYEQYF
D: -; V: TRBV29-1; J: TRBJ2-3; size: -; DNA: TGCAGCGTTGAAGAAGGGGACATTAGCACAGATACGCAGTATTTT; CDR3: CSVEEGDISTDTQYF
D: -; V: TRBV7-2; J: TRBJ2-1; size: -; DNA: TGTGCCAGCAGCCCGGCAAGACCCGAGCAGTTCTTC; CDR3: CASSPARPEQFF
D: -; V: TRBV28; J: TRBJ2-7; size: few; DNA: TGTGCCAGCAGTCCCTCCTCCTACGAGCAGTACTTC; CDR3: CASSPSSYEQYF
D: -; V: TRBV29-1; J: TRBJ2-2; size: -; DNA: TGCAGCGTGGGTTCGAACACCGGGGAGCTGTTTTTT; CDR3: CSVGSNTGELFF
D: -; V: TRBV27; J: TRBJ1-1; size: -; DNA: TGTGCCAGCAGTTCAACCAGGGTCAACACTGAAGCTTTCTTT; CDR3: CASSSTRVNTEAFF
D: TRBD2; V: TRBV30; J: TRBJ2-1; size: -; DNA: TGTGCCTGGAGTGGGGGGGGTCCCCGGTTCTTC; CDR3: CAWSGGGPRFF
D: -; V: TRBV27; J: TRBJ2-4; size: -; DNA: TGTGCCAGCAGCCCAAACATACTAAAAAACATTCAGTACTTC; CDR3: CASSPNILKNIQYF
D: -; V: TRBV28; J: TRBJ1-1; size: -; DNA: TGTGCCAGCAGTTTGGACAGAAACACTGAAGCTTTCTTT; CDR3: CASSLDRNTEAFF
D: -; V: TRBV23-1; J: TRBJ2-7; size: few; DNA: TGCGCCAGCAGTCATCTTCAGTCGCAGGGGTATGACGAGCAGTACTTC; CDR3: CASSHLQSQGYDEQYF
D: -; V: TRBV2; J: TRBJ2-5; size: -; DNA: TGTACTACTTGGCGACGGGAGACCCAGTACTTC; CDR3: CTTWRRETQYF
D: -; V: TRBV7-9; J: TRBJ2-3; size: -; DNA: TGTGCCAGCAGTGACGGAGGGCCTTCAGATACGCAGTATTTT; CDR3: CASSDGGPSDTQYF
D: -; V: TRBV29-1; J: TRBJ2-2; size: few; DNA: TGCAGCGCTACCATGGGACTTGAAGGGGAGCTGTTTTTT; CDR3: CSATMGLEGELFF
D: TRBD1; V: TRBV7-9; J: TRBJ2-6; size: few; DNA: TGTGCCAGCAGTTACCGGGACAGGGGCTCTGGGGCCAACGTCCTGACTTTC; CDR3: CASSYRDRGSGANVLTF
D: TRBD2; V: TRBV6-1; J: TRBJ2-4; size: -; DNA: TGTGCCAGCAGCCTCGGGAGCGGGGCTAAGCAGTACTTC; CDR3: CASSLGSGAKQYF
D: -; V: TRBV7-2; J: TRBJ1-1; size: -; DNA: TGTGCCAGCAGCTTCCAGAACACTGAAGCTTTCTTT; CDR3: CASSFQNTEAFF
D: -; V: TRBV28; J: TRBJ2-5; size: -; DNA: TGTGCCAGCAGTTTATCAGGGACATACCAAGAGACCCAGTACTTC; CDR3: CASSLSGTYQETQYF
D: -; V: TRBV27; J: TRBJ2-7; size: few; DNA: TGTGCCAGCAGTCCAGCCGGGATGTACGAGCAGTACTTC; CDR3: CASSPAGMYEQYF
D: TRBD2; V: TRBV30; J: TRBJ2-1; size: -; DNA: TGTGCCACGTCCCCTAGCGGGGAATACAATGAGCAGTTCTTC; CDR3: CATSPSGEYNEQFF
D: -; V: TRBV30; J: TRBJ2-7; size: -; DNA: TGTGCCTGGAGTTTCGGGGGGGACAGGGCGGACTTC; CDR3: CAWSFGGDRADF
D: -; V: TRBV29-1; J: TRBJ2-7; size: -; DNA: TGCAGCGCCAGGCGTCCGACCGCCCTTGAGCAGTACTTC; CDR3: CSARRPTALEQYF
D: -; V: TRBV6-6; J: TRBJ2-1; size: -; DNA: TGTGCCAGCGGGAACAATGAGCAGTTCTTC; CDR3: CASGNNEQFF
D: -; V: TRBV4-1; J: TRBJ1-1; size: -; DNA: TGCGCCAGCAGCCCCCGCACAGGGAGCACTGAAGCTTTCTTT; CDR3: CASSPRTGSTEAFF
D: -; V: TRBV30; J: TRBJ2-1; size: -; DNA: TGTGCCTGGAGTGTAGGTTTCGGCGGTACCTACAATGAGCAGTTCTTC; CDR3: CAWSVGFGGTYNEQFF
D: -; V: TRBV29-1; J: TRBJ2-7; size: -; DNA: TGCAGCGTTGAAGCTGGCCTCGAGCAGTACTTC; CDR3: CSVEAGLEQYF